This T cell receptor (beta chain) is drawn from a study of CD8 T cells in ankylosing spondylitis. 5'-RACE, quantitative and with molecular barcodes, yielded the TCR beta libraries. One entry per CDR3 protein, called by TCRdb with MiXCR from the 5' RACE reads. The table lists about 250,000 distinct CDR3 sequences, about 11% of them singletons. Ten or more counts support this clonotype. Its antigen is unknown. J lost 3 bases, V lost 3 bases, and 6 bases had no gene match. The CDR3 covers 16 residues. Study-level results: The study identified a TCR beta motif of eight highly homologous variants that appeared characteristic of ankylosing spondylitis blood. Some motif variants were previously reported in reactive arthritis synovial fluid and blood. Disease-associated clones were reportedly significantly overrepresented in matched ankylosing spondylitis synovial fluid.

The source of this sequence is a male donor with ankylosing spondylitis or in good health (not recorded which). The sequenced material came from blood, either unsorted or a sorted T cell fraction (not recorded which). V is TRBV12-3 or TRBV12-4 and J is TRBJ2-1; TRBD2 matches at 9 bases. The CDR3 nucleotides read TGTGCCAGCAGTTTGCGGGGGGGGGCAGGCTACAATGAGCAGTTCTTC. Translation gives CASSLRGGAGYNEQFF.